Presented here are 27 T cell receptor beta chains from one specimen sequenced in a study of T cells in tumors after PD-1 blockade. TCRdb's copy holds only in-frame clones and misses some; the assay was immunoSEQ multiplex PCR. This sample has tens of thousands of clones, with around 78% found just once. The sample here was PBMCs, taken before anti-PD-1 treatment. These receptors all come from a human donor with basal cell carcinoma.

This clone was found a few times. The chain has TRBV14 and TRBJ2-1; D not resolved. V was shortened by 3 bases and J by 2 bases, with 14 bases between the two germline ends. The CDR3 has 16 residues. Germline-derived CDR1 and CDR2 are SGHDN and FVKESK. The DNA of the CDR3 is TGTGCCAGCAGCCACGAACTAAGCCTCCCCTACAATGAGCAGTTCTTC. It is translated as CASSHELSLPYNEQFF. The entire variable domain, with the rest obtained from reference TRBV14 and TRBJ2-1, is as follows: EAGVTQFPSHSVIEKGQTVTLRCDPISGHDNLYWYRRVMGKEIKFLLHFVKESKQDESGMPNNRFLAERTGGTYSTLKVQPAELEDSGVYFCASSHELSLPYNEQFFGPGTRLTVL.

This chain joins TRBV5-1 and TRBJ2-7; D not certain. The CDR3 extends over 15 amino acids. V shed 0 bases and J shed 5 bases, with 15 bases lying between them. From germline, CDR1 is SGHRS and CDR2 YFSETQ. The CDR3: CASSLARSFLDEQYF. The DNA for the CDR3 is TGCGCCAGCAGCTTGGCTCGCAGCTTTCTTGACGAGCAGTACTTC. Together with reference TRBV5-1 and TRBJ2-7, the CDR3 gives the full variable domain: KAGVTQTPRYLIKTRGQQVTLSCSPISGHRSVSWYQQTPGQGLQFLFEYFSETQRNKGNFPGRFSGRQFSNSRSEMNVSTLELGDSALYLCASSLARSFLDEQYFGPGTRLTVT.

Notes on this clone: An end of the junction does not agree with germline; a read error may underlie this. The chain joins TRBV5-3 to TRBJ2-7; D might be TRBD1 or TRBD2, each matching 6 bases. TRBV5-3 is reported as an ORF; its role is uncertain. This CDR3 has 10 amino acids. Here the CDR3 DNA reads TGTGCCAGAAGCCGGGGGCTACGGCCCTTC. This gives the protein CARSRGLRPF.

The chain carries TRBV5-4 and TRBJ1-2; weak D call: TRBD1 (6 bases). Germline lookup yields CDR1 SGHNT and CDR2 YYREEE (reference sequence). CDR3 length equals 14 residues. The V end was cut by 1 base, the J end by 12 bases, with 19 bases between. The CDR3 is CASSLYDRQAKDTF. DNA of the CDR3: TGTGCCAGCAGCTTGTATGACCGACAGGCGAAGGACACCTTC.

The rearrangement links TRBV5-6 to TRBJ2-7; 10 positions match TRBD2. Germline V gene lookup returns CDR1 SGHDT and CDR2 YYEEEE. V shed 0 bases and J 3 bases; nucleotides not matched to a gene: 9. The CDR3 sequence is 17 residues long. The CDR3 DNA follows: TGTGCCAGCAGCTTGGGCAGCGGGAGGGCGGGTAGCTACGAGCAGTACTTC. Protein product: CASSLGSGRAGSYEQYF.

The chain links TRBV6-5 to TRBJ2-6; TRBD2 might be the D (7 bases). Germline V lookup: CDR1 MNHEY, CDR2 SVGAGI. The CDR3 spans 15 residues. V was clipped by 10 bases and J by 4 bases, with 17 bases between them. CDR3 in DNA: TGTGCCACCCTCCGGGGGGCGGGAGGGGCCAACGTCCTGACTTTC. Translating gives CATLRGAGGANVLTF.

This clone was recorded a few times. V usage is TRBV9 and J usage is TRBJ2-5; 8 positions agree with TRBD2. V dropped 2 bases and J dropped 2; count of bases not matched to a gene: 8. CDR1 is SGDLS, CDR2 YYNGEE, per germline. The CDR3 runs to 16 residues. Here the CDR3 reads CASSVSSGLAQETQYF. The CDR3 DNA reads as TGTGCCAGCAGCGTGTCTAGTGGACTAGCACAAGAGACCCAGTACTTC.

About this clone itself: The sample carries other DNA sequences with the same CDR3. V gene TRBV2 combines with J gene TRBJ2-1; 9 bases agree with TRBD2. This CDR3 contains 19 residues. Germline-derived CDR1 and CDR2 are SNHLY and FYNNEI. CDR3 region: CPRSYGGAREGSSYNEQFF. The CDR3 bases are TGTCCCCGCAGTTACGGGGGGGCGCGGGAGGGGAGCTCCTACAATGAGCAGTTCTTC.

V usage is TRBV19 and J usage is TRBJ1-2; D is perhaps TRBD1 (6 bases). The germline CDR1 and CDR2 sequences are LNHDA and SQIVND (reference sequence). This CDR3 is built from 14 residues. V lost 3 bases and J lost 8, with 16 bases in between. In nucleotides, the CDR3 is TGTGCCAGTAGTATGAACAGGGCCACGCGGGGCTACACCTTC. Translated: CASSMNRATRGYTF.

The gene calls are TRBV25-1 and TRBJ2-3; D ambiguous. With 1 base removed from V and 2 bases from J, the gap between germline ends came to 13 bases. From germline, CDR1 is MGHDK and CDR2 SYGVNS. The CDR3 has 16 residues. The DNA of the CDR3 is TGTGCCAGCAGTGAATTTAGTTCCAATCCCACAGATACGCAGTATTTT. It specifies CASSEFSSNPTDTQYF.

This chain uses TRBV19 with TRBJ2-1; D is possibly TRBD1 (8 bases). The CDR3 has 14 residues. The V gene's germline CDR1 is LNHDA and CDR2 SQIVND (reference sequence). Trimming removed 10 bases at V and 5 bases at J, with 18 bases between. CDR3 amino acids: CATGGLAADNEQFF. The CDR3 DNA sequence: TGTGCCACAGGGGGCCTAGCGGCAGACAATGAGCAGTTCTTC.

The chain carries TRBV3-1 (or the pseudogene TRBV3-2) and TRBJ2-7; possibly TRBD2 for D (6 bases). Trimming took off 3 bases at V and 3 bases at J, with 15 bases between the two ends. The CDR3 has 15 residues. In germline, CDR1 is LGHDT, CDR2 YNNKEL (reference sequence). CDR3 nucleotide sequence: TGTGCCAGCAGCCACCCCGGACTATCCGACTACGAGCAGTACTTC. Amino acids: CASSHPGLSDYEQYF.

This chain links TRBV10-3 with TRBJ1-1; 8 bases agree with TRBD1. The CDR3 loop spans 14 amino acids. V gave up 10 bases and J gave up 1 base; unmatched junction bases: 8. Germline V CDR1 and CDR2: ENHRY, SYGVKD. In nucleotides, the CDR3 is TGTGCCACTTATCCGGGACAGGCGAACACTGAAGCTTTCTTT. Its protein is CATYPGQANTEAFF.

The V call is TRBV7-3, the J call TRBJ2-2, with 9 bases aligning to TRBD1. Germline trimming cut 5 bases from V and 6 bases from J; bases unmatched to any gene: 13. The CDR3 is 17 amino acids. Germline V gene sequence: CDR1 SGHTA, CDR2 FQGTGA. The CDR3 nucleotides are TGTGCCAGCAGCCCGAACCCGGGACAGGGCGTTGCCGGGGAGCTGTTTTTT. Translated: CASSPNPGQGVAGELFF.

CDR3 bases: TGTGCCAGCAGTCCGACAGGGGACATCGGCTATGGCTACACCTTC. Amino acid sequence: CASSPTGDIGYGYTF. The chain is built from TRBV6-6 and TRBJ1-2, with 8 nucleotides matching TRBD1. V was pared by 5 bases and J by 4 bases, with 9 bases of the junction left unmatched. CDR1 and CDR2 from the germline V gene are MNHNY and SVGAGI (reference sequence). The CDR3 spans 15 residues.

The gene calls are TRBV3-1 (or the pseudogene TRBV3-2) and TRBJ2-7; D tentatively fits TRBD1 or TRBD2 (5 bases each). Per the germline V gene, CDR1 is LGHDT and CDR2 is YNNKEL (reference sequence). The V end lost 1 base, the J end lost 7 bases, and 14 bases lay between the germline ends. The CDR3 loop spans 14 amino acids. Written as DNA, the CDR3 is TGTGCCAGCAGCCAAGGATGGGACGGGGTGGAGCAGTACTTC. It yields the protein CASSQGWDGVEQYF.

The chain is built from TRBV6-5 and TRBJ1-1; 10 bases align to TRBD1. Germline V gene data show CDR1 as MNHEY and CDR2 as SVGAGI. Trimming at V came to 5 bases and at J to 7 bases, leaving 10 bases not matched to a gene. The length of the CDR3 is 15 residues. The CDR3 protein is CASSHDRGRGLEAFF. CDR3 nucleotides: TGTGCCAGCAGTCACGACAGGGGGCGCGGTCTTGAAGCTTTCTTT.

The genes are TRBV3-1 (or the pseudogene TRBV3-2) and TRBJ2-5; TRBD2 agrees at 9 bases. Germline V gene sequence: CDR1 LGHDT, CDR2 YNNKEL (reference sequence). This CDR3 has 15 amino acids. Unmatched junction bases numbered 4, after V lost 4 bases and J lost 1 base. CDR3 DNA: TGTGCCAGCAGCCCCGGGACTAGCAGCCAAGAGACCCAGTACTTC. Its protein is CASSPGTSSQETQYF.

The DNA of the CDR3 is TGTGCCAGCAGCCTCCTTCCGTTGAGGGGGGGGCCGTTCACCGGGGAGCTGTTTTTT. Its translation is CASSLLPLRGGPFTGELFF. The chain is built from TRBV7-9 and TRBJ2-2; TRBD2 might be the D (7 bases). This CDR3 has 19 amino acids. V was pared by 5 bases and J by 4 bases, with 26 bases between. Germline V gene data show CDR1 as SEHNR and CDR2 as FQNEAQ (reference sequence).

This rearrangement joins TRBV28 to TRBJ2-1, with D unclear. Trimming removed 5 bases at V and 4 bases at J, with 15 bases between. The CDR3 runs 15 residues. Germline lookup yields CDR1 MDHEN and CDR2 SYDVKM. This CDR3 reads CASSPPGSKYNEQFF. CDR3 coding DNA: TGTGCCAGCAGTCCGCCCGGTAGCAAATACAATGAGCAGTTCTTC.

The chain uses TRBV2 and TRBJ2-1, with 9 bases identical to TRBD2. Germline V CDR1 and CDR2: SNHLY, FYNNEI. The CDR3 runs to 19 residues. J lost 0 bases, V lost 11 bases, and 20 bases had no gene match. This CDR3 is CAPCEGWAREGSSYNEQFF. CDR3 nucleotides: TGTGCCCCCTGTGAAGGGTGGGCGCGGGAGGGGAGCTCCTACAATGAGCAGTTCTTC.

The chain couples TRBV6-1 to TRBJ1-1; D is ambiguous. V was cut by 0 bases and J by 11 bases, with 10 bases left in between. Germline lookup yields CDR1 MNHNS and CDR2 SASEGT. This CDR3 contains 12 residues. Written as DNA, the CDR3 is TGTGCCAGCAGTGAAGCGCGTACGCGCGCTTTCTTT. This gives the protein CASSEARTRAFF.

V gene TRBV4-2 combines with J gene TRBJ2-5; 8 bases are shared with TRBD2. Per germline, CDR1 LGHNA and CDR2 YNFKEQ. The CDR3 is 18 residues long. The ends lost 0 bases at V and 5 bases at J; junction bases unmatched: 14. The CDR3 DNA is TGTGCCAGCAGCCAAGAGATTAGTAGCGGGGCTCTCTTGGAGACCCAGTACTTC. This translates into CASSQEISSGALLETQYF.

The J gene is TRBJ2-7, the V gene TRBV19; weak D call: TRBD1 (6 bases). V lost 4 bases, J lost 0 bases, and 16 bases lay in between. This CDR3 region has 16 residues. Germline assignment: CDR1 LNHDA and CDR2 SQIVND (reference sequence). The chain's CDR3 is CASSTAMTGSSYEQYF. The CDR3 DNA reads TGTGCCAGTAGTACCGCTATGACAGGCAGCTCCTACGAGCAGTACTTC.

The V call is TRBV30, the J call TRBJ1-4; a weak D match, TRBD1 (6 bases). The CDR3 sequence is 13 residues long. The germline V gene has CDR1 GTSNPN and CDR2 SVGIG (reference sequence). The CDR3 loop is CCLGGQANEKLFF. The CDR3 DNA reads as TGTTGTTTGGGGGGACAAGCTAATGAAAAACTGTTTTTT.

This chain uses TRBV5-1 with TRBJ2-3, with 10 bases fitting TRBD2. The CDR3 contains 15 residues. Per germline, CDR1 SGHRS and CDR2 YFSETQ. Unmatched junction bases numbered 4, after V lost 0 bases and J lost 6 bases. CDR3 in DNA: TGCGCCAGCAGCTTGGGGCTAGCGGGAGCGGATACGCAGTATTTT. This sequence encodes CASSLGLAGADTQYF. The full variable domain, completed using reference TRBV5-1 and TRBJ2-3, is KAGVTQTPRYLIKTRGQQVTLSCSPISGHRSVSWYQQTPGQGLQFLFEYFSETQRNKGNFPGRFSGRQFSNSRSEMNVSTLELGDSALYLCASSLGLAGADTQYFGPGTRLTVL.

This rearrangement joins TRBV4-1 to TRBJ1-5; unclear D gene. The CDR3 length is 13 residues. V shed 0 bases and J shed 5 bases, with 5 bases lying between them. Germline V CDR1 and CDR2: MGHRA, YSYEKL. The DNA of the CDR3 is TGCGCCAGCAGCCAAGATTGGGATCAGCCCCAGCATTTT. Translation gives CASSQDWDQPQHF.